This record covers a single T cell receptor beta chain. Its antigen is unidentified. At one end the junction does not follow the germline gene, possibly because of a read error. The source of the blood RNA was unsorted whole blood, and germline DNA was extracted as well. The input was approximately 500 ng total RNA; TCR beta cDNA was made from it with a constant-region primer. Modified slightly, ARM-PCR produced TCR beta libraries over three nested multiplex PCR rounds. TCRdb reanalysed the multiplex PCR reads using MiXCR and keeps one entry per CDR3 protein. The data show 300,000 to 400,000 distinct CDR3 sequences, around 60% seen once. The data were taken from a study of tumor-infiltrating lymphocytes in primary liver carcinoma. Study findings and constraints: It was in tumors, not blood, that the top-250-clone fraction was significantly higher (p = 0.039).

The clonotype comes from a man aged 35-49 years with primary liver carcinoma and hepatitis B virus infection. The sequenced material came from peripheral blood.

CDR3 in amino acids: CVSISWKNTEAFF. Here the CDR3 DNA reads TGTGTCAGCATAAGCTGGAAGAACACTGAAGCTTTCTTT. The V call is TRBV6-1, the J call TRBJ1-1; D ambiguous. This CDR3 has 13 residues. Germline V CDR1 and CDR2: MNHNS, SASEGT.